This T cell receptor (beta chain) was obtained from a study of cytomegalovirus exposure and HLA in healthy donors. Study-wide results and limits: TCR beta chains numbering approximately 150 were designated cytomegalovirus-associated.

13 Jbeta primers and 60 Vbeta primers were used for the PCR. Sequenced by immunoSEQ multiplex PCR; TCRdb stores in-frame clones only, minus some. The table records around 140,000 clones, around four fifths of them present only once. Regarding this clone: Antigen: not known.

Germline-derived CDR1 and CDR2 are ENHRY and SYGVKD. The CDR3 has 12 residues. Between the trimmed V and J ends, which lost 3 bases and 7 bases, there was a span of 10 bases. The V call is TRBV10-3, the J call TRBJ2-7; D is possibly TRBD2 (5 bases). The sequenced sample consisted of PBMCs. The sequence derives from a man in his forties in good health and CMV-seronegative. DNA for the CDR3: TGTGCCATCAGTGATAACGGGGTAGAGCAGTACTTC. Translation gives CAISDNGVEQYF.